These 24 T cell receptor beta chains share one sample of origin, sequenced in a study of blood T cell repertoires in COVID-19. Only in-frame clones appear in the TCRdb table, and some are missing; sequencing was by immunoSEQ multiplex PCR. Counted here are about 160,000 clones, under 85% occurring once; the ten biggest clones make up 2.8%. Material: peripheral blood. These receptors all come from a man aged 65 to 79 with acute or convalescent COVID-19.

This chain's CDR3 is CASSWGGVSNEKLFF. The CDR3 DNA reads as TGTGCCAGCAGTTGGGGGGGGGTGTCTAATGAAAAACTGTTTTTT. This chain uses TRBV28 with TRBJ1-4; tentatively, D is TRBD1 (5 bases). V gave up 4 bases and J gave up 3 bases, with 12 bases separating them. CDR1 and CDR2 from the germline V gene are MDHEN and SYDVKM. The CDR3 totals 15 residues.

The chain's CDR3 is CASSYSASGSYEQYF. Here the CDR3 DNA reads TGTGCCAGCAGTTATTCGGCTAGCGGAAGCTACGAGCAGTACTTC. The chain couples TRBV6-2 or TRBV6-3 to TRBJ2-7, with TRBD2 matching 7 bases. This CDR3 region has 15 residues. Germline lookup yields CDR1 MNHEY and CDR2 SVGEGT. After removal of 3 bases from V and 3 bases from J, the junction contained 8 bases not matched to a gene.

This rearrangement joins TRBV5-6 to TRBJ1-5; tentative D call: TRBD1 (6 bases). Germline V gene sequence: CDR1 SGHDT, CDR2 YYEEEE. V lost 0 bases and J lost 7, with 11 bases in between. The length of the CDR3 is 14 residues. The CDR3 sequence: CASSLGGGVQPQHF. CDR3 nucleotides: TGTGCCAGCAGCTTGGGGGGGGGCGTGCAGCCCCAGCATTTT.

J is TRBJ1-2 and V is TRBV2, with 10 nucleotides matching TRBD1. In germline, CDR1 is SNHLY, CDR2 FYNNEI. Losses at the gene ends were 6 bases for V and 7 bases for J; bases not matched to a gene: 5. The CDR3 sequence is 13 residues long. The CDR3 DNA sequence: TGTGCCAGCAGGGGACAGGGGATTTCTGGCTACACCTTC. Its protein product is CASRGQGISGYTF.

The rearrangement links TRBV28 to TRBJ1-1, with D unresolved. The V end was cut by 1 base, the J end by 1 base, with 10 bases between. The CDR3 contains 15 residues. Germline V gene lookup returns CDR1 MDHEN and CDR2 SYDVKM. CDR3: CASSLLISGNTEAFF. In DNA form, the CDR3 reads TGTGCCAGCAGTTTATTGATCTCCGGGAACACTGAAGCTTTCTTT.

The chain couples TRBV27 to TRBJ1-4; tentative D call: TRBD1 (6 bases). The CDR3 is 15 residues long. CDR1 is MNHEY and CDR2 is SMNVEV in the germline V gene (reference sequence). V lost 1 base and J 7 bases, leaving 13 bases between the germline ends. Written as DNA, the CDR3 is TGTGCCAGCAGTTTATTGGGGGGGCGGGGTGAAAAACTGTTTTTT. It specifies CASSLLGGRGEKLFF.

The V and J genes are TRBV5-1 and TRBJ1-1; D possibly corresponds to TRBD1 (6 bases). The CDR3 runs 14 residues. V gave up 1 base and J gave up 6 bases, with 13 bases separating them. Germline V CDR1 and CDR2: SGHRS, YFSETQ. The CDR3 nucleotides are TGCGCCAGCAGCTTGAAACAGGGACAATCTGAAGCTTTCTTT. It yields the protein CASSLKQGQSEAFF.

The chain recombines TRBV14 with TRBJ1-2, with D possibly being TRBD1 (6 bases). Trimming shortened V by 0 bases and J by 7 bases, and 9 bases separated the two germline ends. Per the germline V gene, CDR1 is SGHDN and CDR2 is FVKESK. This CDR3 contains 13 residues. CDR3 loop: CASSQDPRGGYTF. CDR3 DNA: TGTGCCAGCAGCCAAGATCCCAGGGGTGGCTACACCTTC. The entire variable domain, with the rest obtained from reference TRBV14 and TRBJ1-2, is as follows: EAGVTQFPSHSVIEKGQTVTLRCDPISGHDNLYWYRRVMGKEIKFLLHFVKESKQDESGMPNNRFLAERTGGTYSTLKVQPAELEDSGVYFCASSQDPRGGYTFGSGTRLTVV.

The rearrangement links TRBV9 to TRBJ1-1, with D unclear. The V gene lost 4 bases and the J gene lost 2 bases, with 18 bases spanning the gap. Germline CDR1 and CDR2: SGDLS and YYNGEE. This CDR3 spans 16 amino acids. DNA of the CDR3: TGTGCCAGCAGCACAGCAGACCCGCACCGAAACACTGAAGCTTTCTTT. Residues: CASSTADPHRNTEAFF.

The table lists this clone with a count of one. The chain employs TRBV5-1 and TRBJ1-2; no definite D call. Trimming removed 4 bases at V and 4 bases at J, with 17 bases between. Germline loops: CDR1 SGHRS, CDR2 YFSETQ. This CDR3 contains 15 residues. The CDR3 loop reads CASSLTVQATYGYTF. The CDR3 DNA reads as TGCGCCAGCAGCCTCACCGTTCAGGCAACCTATGGCTACACCTTC.

This clone was detected only once. The chain carries TRBV27 and TRBJ2-7, with D possibly being TRBD2 (6 bases). The CDR3 is 14 residues long. CDR1 and CDR2 (germline): MNHEY, SMNVEV (reference sequence). Trimming removed 7 bases at V and 3 bases at J, with 16 bases between. CDR3 amino acids: CASIPRGGGYEQYF. DNA of the CDR3: TGTGCCAGCATCCCTAGGGGAGGAGGCTACGAGCAGTACTTC.

The CDR3 loop reads CASSYSLRDRGLHTQYF. CDR3 sequence (DNA): TGTGCCAGCAGTTACTCGCTGAGGGACAGGGGGCTTCATACGCAGTATTTT. This chain links TRBV6-2 or TRBV6-3 with TRBJ2-3; 12 positions match TRBD1. There are 17 residues in the CDR3. CDR1 is MNHEY, CDR2 SVGEGT, per germline. Losses at the gene ends were 0 bases for V and 7 bases for J; bases not matched to a gene: 8.

This chain uses TRBV7-2 with TRBJ2-5; a possible D gene is TRBD2 (6 bases). This CDR3 is 13 amino acids long. In germline, CDR1 is SGHTA, CDR2 FQGNSA. V dropped 4 bases and J dropped 8 bases, with 14 bases sitting between them. The CDR3 region has the DNA TGTGCCAGCAGCTCGGGAGCCCCCGATACCCAGTACTTC. It encodes CASSSGAPDTQYF. The entire variable domain, with the rest obtained from reference TRBV7-2 and TRBJ2-5, is as follows: GAGVSQSPSNKVTEKGKDVELRCDPISGHTALYWYRQSLGQGLEFLIYFQGNSAPDKSGLPSDRFSAERTGGSVSTLTIQRTQQEDSAVYLCASSSGAPDTQYFGPGTRLLVL.

This clone was recorded once. The gene calls are TRBV11-2 and TRBJ2-7; no firm D call. Trimming took 5 bases from V and 3 from J, leaving 5 bases between them. CDR3 length: 11 residues. The germline V gene has CDR1 SGHAT and CDR2 FQNNGV. The CDR3 sequence: CASSASYEQYF. The CDR3, as DNA: TGTGCCAGCAGCGCCAGCTACGAGCAGTACTTC.

V is TRBV2 and J is TRBJ2-5; TRBD2 matches 7 bases. Per the germline V gene, CDR1 is SNHLY and CDR2 is FYNNEI. The CDR3 loop spans 16 amino acids. V shed 6 bases and J 4 bases; nucleotides not matched to a gene: 14. This chain's CDR3 is CASRGTASGWGETQYF. The CDR3 DNA reads TGTGCCAGCAGGGGGACGGCTAGCGGATGGGGAGAGACCCAGTACTTC.

This clone appeared a single time. The CDR3 region is CASSLQGTQNIQYF. Here the CDR3 DNA reads TGTGCCAGCAGCTTACAGGGGACCCAAAACATTCAGTACTTC. The J gene is TRBJ2-4, the V gene TRBV5-4, with 7 bases identical to TRBD1. V was clipped by 2 bases and J by 5 bases; unmatched bases: 4. Germline loops: CDR1 SGHNT, CDR2 YYREEE (reference sequence). The CDR3 consists of 14 residues.

The chain couples TRBV2 to TRBJ2-1, with D possibly being TRBD2 (6 bases). V dropped 6 bases and J dropped 8 bases, with 14 bases sitting between them. The CDR3 length is 13 residues. The germline V gene encodes CDR1 SNHLY and CDR2 FYNNEI. CDR3 in DNA: TGTGCCAGCAGGCCGGGGGTAGCCGATGAGCAGTTCTTC. Protein: CASRPGVADEQFF.

The genes are TRBV11-3 and TRBJ2-1; D ambiguous. CDR1 and CDR2 (germline): SGHNT, YENEEA. Deletions cut 5 bases from V and 8 bases from J, with 10 bases between. The CDR3 is made up of 12 amino acids. In nucleotides, the CDR3 is TGTGCCAGCAGCACCTCTAGGCATGAGCAGTTCTTC. It translates to CASSTSRHEQFF.

This chain links TRBV27 with TRBJ1-1; the D gene is possibly TRBD1 (5 bases). Germline V lookup: CDR1 MNHEY, CDR2 SMNVEV (reference sequence). This CDR3 region has 15 residues. Trimming pared 5 bases from V and 0 bases from J, leaving 13 bases between. The CDR3, as DNA: TGTGCCAGCAGTCATCGGGGGGTAATGAACACTGAAGCTTTCTTT. Translated: CASSHRGVMNTEAFF.

This clone was found once. The chain joins TRBV27 to TRBJ1-2; TRBD1 is a possible D gene (6 bases). Germline CDR1 MNHEY, CDR2 SMNVEV (reference sequence). V lost 7 bases and J 8 bases, leaving 17 bases between the germline ends. The CDR3 is 13 residues long. CDR3 loop: CASKAGERSGYTF. The CDR3, as DNA: TGTGCCAGCAAAGCAGGGGAGCGAAGCGGCTACACCTTC.

Turning to this clone: The CDR3 does not end in the conserved phenylalanine or tryptophan, so this is likely a read error. The DNA is omitted, as the CDR3 cannot be located on it reliably, and the CDR3 follows TCRdb's listing. The rearrangement uses TRBV3-1 (or the pseudogene TRBV3-2) and TRBJ1-1. The length of the CDR3 is 13 amino acids, counting both ends. Per germline, CDR1 LGHDT and CDR2 YNNKEL (reference sequence). This chain's CDR3 is CASSHWQELSIGS.

This rearrangement joins TRBV30 to TRBJ1-5; D gene unclear. Germline CDR1 reads GTSNPN; CDR2 reads SVGIG (reference sequence). The CDR3 covers 14 residues. Trimming left V 0 bases short and J 0 bases short, with 6 bases between. This CDR3 reads CAWSVIDSNQPQHF. As DNA, the CDR3 is TGTGCCTGGAGTGTTATAGATAGCAATCAGCCCCAGCATTTT.

The chain couples TRBV24-1 to TRBJ2-2; D perhaps matches TRBD1 (6 bases). This CDR3 spans 17 amino acids. V was cut by 3 bases and J by 2 bases, with 15 bases left in between. CDR1 KGHDR and CDR2 SFDVKD come from the germline V gene. The CDR3: CATSDQIRDTNTGELFF. The DNA of the CDR3 is TGTGCCACCAGTGATCAGATTCGGGACACAAACACCGGGGAGCTGTTTTTT.

This chain connects TRBV19 to TRBJ1-1, with TRBD1 identical over 9 bases. The V gene end was trimmed by 3 bases and the J gene end by 3 bases; junction bases not matched to a gene: 5. The CDR3 has 15 amino acids. The germline V gene has CDR1 LNHDA and CDR2 SQIVND (reference sequence). The CDR3 is CASSMRRTGDTEAFF. The DNA for the CDR3 is TGTGCCAGTAGTATGAGGCGGACAGGGGACACTGAAGCTTTCTTT.